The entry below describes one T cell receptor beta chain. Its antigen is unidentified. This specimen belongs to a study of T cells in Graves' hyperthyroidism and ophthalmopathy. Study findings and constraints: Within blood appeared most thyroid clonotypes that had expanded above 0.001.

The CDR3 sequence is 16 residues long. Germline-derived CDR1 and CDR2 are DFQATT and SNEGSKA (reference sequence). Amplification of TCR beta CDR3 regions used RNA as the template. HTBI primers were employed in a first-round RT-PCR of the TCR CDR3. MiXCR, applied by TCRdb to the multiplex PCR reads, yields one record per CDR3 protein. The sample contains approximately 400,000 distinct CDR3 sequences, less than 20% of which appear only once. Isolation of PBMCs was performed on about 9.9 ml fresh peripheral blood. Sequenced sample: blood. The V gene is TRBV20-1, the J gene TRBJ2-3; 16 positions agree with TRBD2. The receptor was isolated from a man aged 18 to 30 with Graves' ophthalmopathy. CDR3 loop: CRGTSGGANLADTQYF. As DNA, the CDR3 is TGCAGGGGGACTAGCGGGGGGGCCAACCTCGCAGATACGCAGTATTTT.